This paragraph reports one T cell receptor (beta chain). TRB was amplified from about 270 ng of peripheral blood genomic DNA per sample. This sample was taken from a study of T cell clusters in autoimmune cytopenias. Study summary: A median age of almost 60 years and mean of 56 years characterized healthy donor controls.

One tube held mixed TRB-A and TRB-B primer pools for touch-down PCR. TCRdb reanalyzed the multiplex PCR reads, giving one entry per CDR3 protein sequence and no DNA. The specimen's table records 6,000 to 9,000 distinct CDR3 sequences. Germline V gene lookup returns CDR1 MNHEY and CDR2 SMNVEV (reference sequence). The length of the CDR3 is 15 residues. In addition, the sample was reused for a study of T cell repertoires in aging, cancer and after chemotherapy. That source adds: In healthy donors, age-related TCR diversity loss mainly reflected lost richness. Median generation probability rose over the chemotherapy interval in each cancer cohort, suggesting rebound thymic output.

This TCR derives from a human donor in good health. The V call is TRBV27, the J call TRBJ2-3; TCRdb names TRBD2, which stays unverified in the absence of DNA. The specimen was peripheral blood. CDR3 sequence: CASSWTSGRAGTQYF.